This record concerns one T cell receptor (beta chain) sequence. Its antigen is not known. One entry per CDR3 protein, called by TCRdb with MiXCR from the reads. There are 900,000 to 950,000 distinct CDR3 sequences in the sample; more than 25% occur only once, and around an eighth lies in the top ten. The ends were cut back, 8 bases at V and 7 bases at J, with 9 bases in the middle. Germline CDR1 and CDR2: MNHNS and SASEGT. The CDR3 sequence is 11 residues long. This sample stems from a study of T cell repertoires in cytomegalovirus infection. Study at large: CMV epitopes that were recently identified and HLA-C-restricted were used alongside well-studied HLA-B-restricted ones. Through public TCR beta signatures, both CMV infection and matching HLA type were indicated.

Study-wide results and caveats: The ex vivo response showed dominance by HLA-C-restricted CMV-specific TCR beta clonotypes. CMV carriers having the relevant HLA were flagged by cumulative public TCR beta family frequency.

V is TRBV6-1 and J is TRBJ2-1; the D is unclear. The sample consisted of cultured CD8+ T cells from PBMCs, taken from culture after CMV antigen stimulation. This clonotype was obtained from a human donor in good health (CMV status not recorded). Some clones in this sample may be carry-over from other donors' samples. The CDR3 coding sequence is TGTGCCAGCCTCAATGGGAATGAGCAGTTCTTC. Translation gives CASLNGNEQFF.